Shown below are 24 T cell receptor beta chains from a single sample sequenced in a study of CXCR3-negative and CXCR3-positive naive CD8 T cells. The study, taken as a whole, reports: In CXCR3-positive naive cells, the TRB CDR3s were more hydrophobic than in CXCR3-negative naive cells.

For these TCRs, the target antigens are not known. Preparation of TRB cDNA libraries relied on 5' RACE carrying UMI labels. TCRdb processed the 5' RACE reads again and assigns one entry to each CDR3 protein, with no DNA. With about 150,000 distinct CDR3 sequences in the sample, the ten largest clones hold about 0.3%. The specimen sequenced was naive CXCR3+ CD8+ T cells from blood. Described subset: CD45RO-CCR7+CD27+CD95- naive CD8+ T cells expressing CXCR3 (TNR3+). Receptor source: a human donor in good health. Some clones in this sample may be carry-over from other donors' samples.

The chain combines TRBV7-8 with TRBJ2-1; the D gene TCRdb calls, TRBD1, cannot be checked with no DNA. Germline V lookup: CDR1 SGHVS, CDR2 FQNEAQ. There are 21 residues in the CDR3. The CDR3 region is CASSLIRDRGQTSGGQNEQFF.

This chain joins TRBV15 and TRBJ2-5; without DNA, the TCRdb call of TRBD1 cannot be checked. The germline V gene encodes CDR1 LNHNV and CDR2 YYDKDF (reference sequence). The CDR3 is made up of 13 amino acids. CDR3 residues: CATSPAGSETQYF.

The chain employs TRBV28 and TRBJ2-1; TCRdb picks TRBD1, but there is no DNA to check that call. Germline values: CDR1 MDHEN, CDR2 SYDVKM. The CDR3 sequence is 13 residues long. The CDR3 loop reads CASSFIQQGLGVF.

The chain carries TRBV12-2 and TRBJ1-5. TRBV12-2 is classified as a pseudogene. The CDR3 is 16 residues long. The CDR3 is CASRLDAEGRMQPQHF.

The V gene is TRBV5-6, the J gene TRBJ2-7; absent DNA, TCRdb's TRBD1 call cannot be checked. Germline CDR1 reads SGHDT; CDR2 reads YYEEEE. The CDR3 is 15 amino acids. The CDR3 here is CASSWGTGESYEQYF.

The chain employs TRBV30 and TRBJ1-2; as DNA is missing, the TRBD1 call by TCRdb cannot be tested. Germline V gene sequence: CDR1 GTSNPN, CDR2 SVGIG (reference sequence). CDR3 length: 11 amino acids. The CDR3 protein is CAWSEGNGYTF. The variable domain in full, completed from reference TRBV30 and TRBJ1-2, reads SQTIHQWPATLVQPVGSPLSLECTVEGTSNPNLYWYRQAAGRGLQLLFYSVGIGQISSEVPQNLSASRPQDRQFILSSKKLLLSDSGFYLCAWSEGNGYTFGSGTRLTVV.

The rearrangement uses TRBV2 and TRBJ2-7; TCRdb's D call of TRBD1 is untestable without DNA. The CDR3 length is 16 residues. Germline CDR1 SNHLY, CDR2 FYNNEI. CDR3 residues: CASSGSPLGRVDWQYF. The full variable domain, rest sourced from reference TRBV2 and TRBJ2-7, is EPEVTQTPSHQVTQMGQEVILRCVPISNHLYFYWYRQILGQKVEFLVSFYNNEISEKSEIFDDQFSVERPDGSNFTLKIRSTKLEDSAMYFCASSGSPLGRVDWQYFGPGTRLTVT.

This chain joins TRBV29-1 and TRBJ1-2; the D call from TCRdb, TRBD1, cannot be confirmed without DNA. Per germline, CDR1 SQVTM and CDR2 ANQGSEA. The CDR3 has 13 amino acids. This CDR3 is CSAVTGGKNGYTF.

The J gene is TRBJ1-1, the V gene TRBV27; there is no DNA to check the TCRdb D call of TRBD1. The CDR3 is 17 residues long. Germline CDR1 is MNHEY and CDR2 is SMNVEV (reference sequence). CDR3 in amino acids: CASSTLFVGTGNTEAFF.

This chain's CDR3 is CASSLRSYNEQFF. The chain joins TRBV12-3 or TRBV12-4 to TRBJ2-1. This CDR3 is built from 13 residues.

This sequence joins TRBV4-1 and TRBJ1-5; TCRdb outputs TRBD1, but without DNA this stays unchecked. This CDR3 has 13 residues. The germline CDR1 and CDR2 sequences are MGHRA and YSYEKL. The CDR3 loop is CASSPHTGKGRHF.

J is TRBJ2-7 and V is TRBV7-2; TCRdb gives TRBD2 as the D gene, but with no DNA this cannot be confirmed. Germline loops: CDR1 SGHTA, CDR2 FQGNSA. The CDR3 covers 14 residues. The chain's CDR3 is CASSQRGESYEQYF.

The chain uses TRBV7-9 and TRBJ2-5. This CDR3 contains 13 residues. CDR1 and CDR2 (germline): SEHNR, FQNEAQ (reference sequence). The CDR3 spells CASSIDSQETQYF.

This chain uses TRBV21-1 with TRBJ1-2; the TRBD1 assignment by TCRdb is unverifiable without DNA. TRBV21-1 is a pseudogene. This CDR3 has 15 residues. The CDR3 region is CASSNRWDREYGYTF.

This chain connects TRBV6-6 to TRBJ1-1; TCRdb lists TRBD1, though no DNA is available to test this call. Germline CDR1 MNHNY, CDR2 SVGAGI (reference sequence). This CDR3 has 17 amino acids. CDR3 protein: CASSYFPQGASDSEAFF.

The genes are TRBV5-4 and TRBJ2-3; TCRdb's D call, TRBD2, is unchecked because there is no DNA. The CDR3 totals 12 residues. The germline V gene encodes CDR1 SGHNT and CDR2 YYREEE (reference sequence). CDR3 sequence reads: CASSSLGHTQYF.

The chain is built from TRBV28 and TRBJ2-5; TCRdb lists TRBD2, though no DNA is available to test this call. The CDR3 is 14 residues long. In germline, CDR1 is MDHEN, CDR2 SYDVKM. The CDR3 region is CASRPLAGGETQYF.

The chain employs TRBV6-1 and TRBJ1-1. CDR3 size: 15 residues. From germline, CDR1 is MNHNS and CDR2 SASEGT. The CDR3 protein is CASSEMEDLNTEAFF.

This chain joins TRBV20-1 and TRBJ2-4. The CDR3 spans 13 residues. The germline gives CDR1 DFQATT, CDR2 SNEGSKA (reference sequence). The CDR3 sequence is CSARVGAKNIQYF.

The J gene is TRBJ1-1, the V gene TRBV15. The length of the CDR3 is 14 residues. Per the germline V gene, CDR1 is LNHNV and CDR2 is YYDKDF (reference sequence). The CDR3 sequence is CATSRDELNTEAFF.

The rearrangement uses TRBV5-6 and TRBJ2-7. The V gene's germline CDR1 is SGHDT and CDR2 YYEEEE. There are 12 residues in the CDR3. CDR3 loop: CASSLGGREQYF.

V is TRBV15 and J is TRBJ2-7. This CDR3 has 13 residues. The germline V gene has CDR1 LNHNV and CDR2 YYDKDF (reference sequence). CDR3 loop: CATSRETVDEQYF. Based on the CDR3 plus reference TRBV15 and TRBJ2-7, the full variable domain is DAMVIQNPRYQVTQFGKPVTLSCSQTLNHNVMYWYQQKSSQAPKLLFHYYDKDFNNEADTPDNFQSRRPNTSFCFLDIRSPGLGDTAMYLCATSRETVDEQYFGPGTRLTVT.

This rearrangement joins TRBV12-3 or TRBV12-4 to TRBJ1-5; TCRdb names TRBD1, which stays unverified in the absence of DNA. CDR3 length: 15 residues. CDR3 sequence reads: CASSPDRTIDQPQHF.

The V and J genes are TRBV4-1 and TRBJ2-1; lacking DNA, the TRBD2 call made by TCRdb goes unchecked. Germline V gives CDR1 MGHRA, CDR2 YSYEKL. CDR3 length: 16 residues. The CDR3 protein is CASSQVPGLGDNEQFF.